Ten or more counts support the clone carrying this T cell receptor beta chain. The antigen is undetermined. The data are from a study of identical twins. Unique molecular identifiers were present on the cDNA, which also gained a universal primer site by template switching. One entry per CDR3 protein results from TCRdb running MiXCR on the 5' RACE reads. The sample comprises hundreds of thousands of distinct CDR3 sequences, 7.5% of which are singletons, and 5% to 6% rests with the top ten. The donor group consisted entirely of healthy Caucasians. Germline V gives CDR1 LGHDT, CDR2 YNNKEL (reference sequence). This CDR3 region has 16 residues. V was pared by 4 bases and J by 3 bases, with 16 bases between. Study-wide results and limits: Conclusions leaned on cross-sectional statistical analysis and did not track the same donors over time.

These records were also assigned to another study, of yellow fever vaccine responses in identical twins.

The clonotype comes from a woman between 18 and 29 years old in good health. Sequenced: CD8+ T cells sorted from blood. The genes are TRBV3-1 and TRBJ2-4; a weak D match, TRBD1 (6 bases). The CDR3 spells CASSPVGAIGKNIQYF. The CDR3 DNA sequence: TGTGCCAGCAGCCCTGTGGGGGCTATTGGCAAAAACATTCAGTACTTC. The complete variable domain, with remaining parts taken from reference TRBV3-1 and TRBJ2-4, reads DTAVSQTPKYLVTQMGNDKSIKCEQNLGHDTMYWYKQDSKKFLKIMFSYNNKELIINETVPNRFSPKSPDKAHLNLHINSLELGDSAVYFCASSPVGAIGKNIQYFGAGTRLSVL.